This passage covers 6 T cell receptor beta chains from one sample sequenced in a study of blood T cells in healthy people across ages. Together with a sample-barcoded 5' primer, a J-beta primer mix was included in a second PCR lasting about 7 to 11 cycles. TCRdb used MiXCR to reprocess the 5' RACE reads, holding one entry per CDR3 protein. Among 1.5 million to 2 million distinct CDR3 sequences listed, roughly 27% were seen once. Source material: blood. The receptors come from a woman aged 25 to 39 in good health.

The chain joins TRBV3-1 to TRBJ1-2; unclear D gene. Germline V gives CDR1 LGHDT, CDR2 YNNKEL (reference sequence). CDR3 size: 21 residues. Trimming pared 1 base from V and 5 bases from J, leaving 32 bases between. CDR3 region: CASSQALAAILLRAEGYGYTF. CDR3 nucleotide sequence: TGTGCCAGCAGCCAAGCACTAGCGGCGATCCTCCTACGAGCAGAGGGTTATGGCTACACCTTC.

This clonotype was detected only a few times. The gene calls are TRBV20-1 and TRBJ2-1; 10 positions match TRBD2. The CDR3 loop spans 17 amino acids. Germline V gene data show CDR1 as DFQATT and CDR2 as SNEGSKA (reference sequence). Trimming cost V 6 bases and J 8 bases; bases outside gene matches: 19. CDR3 loop: CSAPVGASGRSLHEQFF. The CDR3 DNA follows: TGCAGTGCCCCAGTGGGGGCTAGCGGGAGATCCCTTCATGAGCAGTTCTTC.

The V call is TRBV18, the J call TRBJ2-7; no reliable D call. The CDR3 extends over 14 amino acids. V was clipped by 0 bases and J by 2 bases, with 8 bases between them. Looked up from germline, CDR1 is KGHSH and CDR2 is LQKENI. The CDR3 DNA sequence: TGTGCCAGCTCACCACCTGGATTTCCCTACGAGCAGTACTTC. It codes for CASSPPGFPYEQYF.

The chain employs TRBV20-1 and TRBJ1-1, with TRBD1 matching over 7 bases. This CDR3 is built from 13 residues. CDR1 is DFQATT, CDR2 SNEGSKA, per germline (reference sequence). The V and J ends lost 6 bases and 3 bases, in that order; junction bases with no gene match: 7. The CDR3 bases are TGCAGTGCGACAGGGCGGGGGGACACTGAAGCTTTCTTT. Protein: CSATGRGDTEAFF.

This clonotype was counted many times. This rearrangement joins TRBV15 to TRBJ1-2; D remains ambiguous. The CDR3 is 14 amino acids. The ends were cut back, 5 bases at V and 4 bases at J, with 14 bases in the middle. Germline V gene sequence: CDR1 LNHNV, CDR2 YYDKDF (reference sequence). The CDR3 spells CATSYKSAGYGYTF. CDR3 nucleotide sequence: TGTGCCACCAGCTATAAATCCGCGGGCTATGGCTACACCTTC.

This clonotype was recorded a few times. CDR3 residues: CASTEGRRLRFYEQYF. CDR3 bases: TGTGCCAGCACAGAAGGACGGAGACTTAGGTTCTACGAGCAGTACTTC. This chain uses TRBV5-6 with TRBJ2-7; D remains unclear. Trimming removed 6 bases from V and 3 bases from J, with 22 bases in between. In germline, CDR1 is SGHDT, CDR2 YYEEEE. This CDR3 contains 16 residues.